This T cell receptor beta chain originates from a study of cytomegalovirus exposure and HLA in healthy donors. About the study: The same platform as the approximately 640 first-cohort repertoires was used for the 90 to 150 validation repertoires, a later analysis reported.

This clone came up a few times. Its antigen remains unidentified. Whole-study results and caveats: Within the approximately 130 validation repertoires, first-cohort TCR clusters tended to co-occur, according to a later analysis. Cytomegalovirus-associated TCR beta chains were listed, numbering 150 to 200.

It was the approximately 120-subject validation cohort, separate from the approximately 680-subject first cohort, to which the donors belonged. Germline-derived CDR1 and CDR2 are SNHLY and FYNNEI. J was trimmed by 8 bases and V by 4 bases; bases with no gene match: 10. CDR3 length: 16 residues. Using immunoSEQ multiplex PCR, the repertoire was profiled, and TCRdb retains in-frame clones only, with some absent. The sample includes some 130,000 clones, approximately 91% of them seen just once. The chain uses TRBV2 and TRBJ2-1, with TRBD2 identical over 11 bases. Source material: PBMCs. This clonotype originated in a young man in good health and CMV-seronegative. CDR3: CASSGSSGRWSDEQFF. The CDR3 DNA reads TGTGCCAGCAGTGGGTCTAGCGGGAGGTGGAGCGATGAGCAGTTCTTC.